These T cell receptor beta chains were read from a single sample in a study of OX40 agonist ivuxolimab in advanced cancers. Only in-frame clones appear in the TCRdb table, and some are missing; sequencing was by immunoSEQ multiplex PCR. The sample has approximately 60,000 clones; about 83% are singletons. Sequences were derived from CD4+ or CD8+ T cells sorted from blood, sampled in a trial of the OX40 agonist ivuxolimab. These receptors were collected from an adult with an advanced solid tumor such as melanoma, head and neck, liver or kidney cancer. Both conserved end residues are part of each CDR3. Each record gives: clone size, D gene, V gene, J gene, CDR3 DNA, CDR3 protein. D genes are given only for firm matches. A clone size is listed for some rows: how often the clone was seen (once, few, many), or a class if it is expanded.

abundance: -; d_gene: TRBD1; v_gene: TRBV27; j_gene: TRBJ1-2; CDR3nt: TGTGCCAGCAGTATGACAGGGTCTTACGGCTACACCTTC; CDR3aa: CASSMTGSYGYTF
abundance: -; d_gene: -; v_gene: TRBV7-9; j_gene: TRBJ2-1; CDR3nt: TGTGCCAGCAGCCCCTGGGGGGAGTCTCTGAATGAGCAGTTCTTC; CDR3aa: CASSPWGESLNEQFF
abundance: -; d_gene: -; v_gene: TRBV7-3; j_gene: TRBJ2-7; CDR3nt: TGTGCCAGCAGCTTAGTCGGGGGTCAGGCAGGCGAGCAGTACTTC; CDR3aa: CASSLVGGQAGEQYF
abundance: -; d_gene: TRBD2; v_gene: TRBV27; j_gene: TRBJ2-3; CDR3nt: TGTGCCAGCAGTTTATCCAGCGGGGGGTTAGATACGCAGTATTTT; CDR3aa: CASSLSSGGLDTQYF
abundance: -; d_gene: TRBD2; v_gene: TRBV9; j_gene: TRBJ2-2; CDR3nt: TGTGCCAGCAGCGTAACTAGCGGGACTGCCGGGGAGCTGTTTTTT; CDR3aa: CASSVTSGTAGELFF
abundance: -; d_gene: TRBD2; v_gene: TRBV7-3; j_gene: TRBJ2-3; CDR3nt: TGTGCCAGCAGCTTAAGGGGACTACGCACAGATACGCAGTATTTT; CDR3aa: CASSLRGLRTDTQYF
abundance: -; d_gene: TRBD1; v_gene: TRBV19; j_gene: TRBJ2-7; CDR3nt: TGTGCCAGTAGGACCCGGGACAGTCCTGGGTATGAGCAGTACTTC; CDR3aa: CASRTRDSPGYEQYF
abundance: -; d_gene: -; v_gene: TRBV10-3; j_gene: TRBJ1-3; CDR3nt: TGTGCCATCAGTGTTGACATGGCCGCCTCTGGAAACACCATATATTTT; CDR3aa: CAISVDMAASGNTIYF
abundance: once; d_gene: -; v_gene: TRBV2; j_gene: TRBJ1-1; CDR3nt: TGTGCCAGCTCCCCCCGCCCGGGTAACCCTGAAGCTTTCTTT; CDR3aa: CASSPRPGNPEAFF
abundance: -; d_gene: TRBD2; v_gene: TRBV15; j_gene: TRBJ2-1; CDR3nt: TGTGCCACCAGCAGAGCGAGACTAGCCTTCTACAATGAGCAGTTCTTC; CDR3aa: CATSRARLAFYNEQFF
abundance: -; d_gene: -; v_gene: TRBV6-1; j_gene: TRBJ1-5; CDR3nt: TGTGCCAGCGGGGTCCAAAATAGCAATCAGCCCCAGCATTTT; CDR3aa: CASGVQNSNQPQHF